These T cell receptor beta chains were read from a single sample in a study of blood T cell repertoires in COVID-19. Sequenced by immunoSEQ multiplex PCR; TCRdb stores in-frame clones only, minus some. The table includes about 250,000 clones, 70% to 90% detected once. The sequencing input was peripheral blood. All receptors derive from a man between 18 and 35 years old with active or convalescent COVID-19. The CDR3 runs from the conserved cysteine through the conserved F or W. The D gene is left open where the match is weak. Clone size, where shown, is once, few, many, or a class for clones that have expanded.

V	size	J	D	DNA	CDR3
TRBV4-3	NA	TRBJ1-4	NA	TGCGCCAGCAGCCAAGAATACCCAGCAACTAATGAAAAACTGTTTTTT	CASSQEYPATNEKLFF
TRBV6-2/TRBV6-3	NA	TRBJ2-3	NA	TGTGCCAGCAGTTATTACGGGGAGGGCACAGATACGCAGTATTTT	CASSYYGEGTDTQYF
TRBV11-2	NA	TRBJ2-7	TRBD2	TGTGCCAGCAGTCGAGGGAGCGGGGGAGGTATTTACGAGCAGTACTTC	CASSRGSGGGIYEQYF
TRBV18	NA	TRBJ1-3	NA	TGTGCCAGCTCACCACGGACAACTGCTGGAAACACCATATATTTT	CASSPRTTAGNTIYF
TRBV6-5	NA	TRBJ2-7	NA	TGTGCCAGCAGTCCACCAGGCGACAGGCATAGCGAGCAGTACTTC	CASSPPGDRHSEQYF
TRBV4-3	NA	TRBJ2-3	NA	TGCGCCAGCAGCCAAGATAACATCCCCTTTTTGGATACGCAGTATTTT	CASSQDNIPFLDTQYF
TRBV12-3/TRBV12-4	NA	TRBJ2-7	NA	TGTGCCAGCAGTTTAGCAACGGGAAACGAGCAGTACTTC	CASSLATGNEQYF
TRBV18	NA	TRBJ1-1	NA	TGTGCCAGCTACGGGGGGCTCACTGAAGCTTTCTTT	CASYGGLTEAFF
TRBV19	once	TRBJ1-2	TRBD1	TGTGCCAGTACCCCGACAGGGGGGGGAGGCTACACCTTC	CASTPTGGGGYTF
TRBV30	NA	TRBJ2-5	TRBD2	TGTGCCTGGAGTTGGTTAAACGGGGAGGGAGATGGGACCCAGTACTTC	CAWSWLNGEGDGTQYF
TRBV4-3	NA	TRBJ2-7	TRBD2	TGCGCCAGCAGCCTCTCCGGGACTAGCGCCGAGCAGTACTTC	CASSLSGTSAEQYF
TRBV2	NA	TRBJ1-1	TRBD1	TGTGCCAGCGGGACAGGGATGAACACTGAAGCTTTCTTT	CASGTGMNTEAFF
TRBV9	NA	TRBJ2-3	NA	TGTGCCAGCAGCCCACCGGGCGGGCCACGTAGCACAGATACGCAGTATTTT	CASSPPGGPRSTDTQYF
TRBV6-5	NA	TRBJ1-2	NA	TGTGCCAGCAGCATGACAGGCACTGGCTACACCTTC	CASSMTGTGYTF
TRBV2	NA	TRBJ1-5	TRBD1	TGTGCCAGCAGTAGGGACAGGAATAGCAATCAGCCCCAGCATTTT	CASSRDRNSNQPQHF
TRBV5-4	NA	TRBJ1-2	NA	TGTGCCAGCAGGACGGTCGACTCCTATGGCTACACCTTC	CASRTVDSYGYTF
TRBV4-3	NA	TRBJ2-7	TRBD1	TGCGCCAGCAGCCAGGACAGGGATTACGAGCAGTACTTC	CASSQDRDYEQYF
TRBV9	NA	TRBJ2-7	NA	TGTGCCAGCAGTGGAGGCAGGACCTACGAGCAGTACTTC	CASSGGRTYEQYF
TRBV6-5	NA	TRBJ2-5	TRBD1	TGTGCCAGCACTATACAGGGGGCAGAGACCCAGTACTTC	CASTIQGAETQYF
TRBV9	NA	TRBJ2-6	NA	TGTGCCAGCAGTGAAACAGTAGCGGATAGCTCTGGGGCCAACGTCCTGACTTTC	CASSETVADSSGANVLTF
TRBV9	few	TRBJ1-2	NA	TGTGCCAGCAGCGTAGGCACCGCGTTTGGGGGCGATAACTATGGCTACACCTTC	CASSVGTAFGGDNYGYTF
TRBV4-1	NA	TRBJ1-4	TRBD1	TGCGCCAGCAGCTGGGACAGGGCGGGAAAACTGTTTTTT	CASSWDRAGKLFF
TRBV30	NA	TRBJ1-2	NA	TGTGCCTGGACCCAGGGTGCTTATGGCTACACCTTC	CAWTQGAYGYTF
TRBV27	NA	TRBJ1-2	TRBD1	TGTGCCAGCAGTATATCAGGGGGCGTCGGTGGCTACACCTTC	CASSISGGVGGYTF
TRBV3-1/TRBV3-2	few	TRBJ1-2	NA	TGTGCCAGCAGTCAAATCTCCGGGTCCTACACCTTC	CASSQISGSYTF
TRBV4-1	NA	TRBJ2-5	NA	TGCGCCAGCAGCCAAGACATGCGGGACCAAGAGACCCAGTACTTC	CASSQDMRDQETQYF
TRBV6-5	NA	TRBJ2-6	NA	TGTGCCAGCAGTTCGTCCTTTGGGGCCAACGTCCTGACTTTC	CASSSSFGANVLTF
TRBV20-1	NA	TRBJ1-2	NA	TGCAGTGCTAGTTTTGGCCAGGGTGCCGGCTACACCTTC	CSASFGQGAGYTF
TRBV7-9	NA	TRBJ1-5	NA	TGTGCCAGCAGCTTAGTGGCGGCGACGGGCAATCAGCCCCAGCATTTT	CASSLVAATGNQPQHF